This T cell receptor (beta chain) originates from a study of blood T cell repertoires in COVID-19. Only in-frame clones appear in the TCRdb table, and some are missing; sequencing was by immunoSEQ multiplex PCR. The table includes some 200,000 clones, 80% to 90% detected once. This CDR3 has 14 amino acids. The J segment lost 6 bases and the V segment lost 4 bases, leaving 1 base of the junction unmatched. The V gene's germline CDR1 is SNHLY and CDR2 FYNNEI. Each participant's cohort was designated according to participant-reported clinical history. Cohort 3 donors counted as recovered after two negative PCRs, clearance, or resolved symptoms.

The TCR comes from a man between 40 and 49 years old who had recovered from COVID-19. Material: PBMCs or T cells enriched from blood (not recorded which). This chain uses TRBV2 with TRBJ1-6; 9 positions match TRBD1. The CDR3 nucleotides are TGTGCCAGCAGTGCACAGGGGGCTAATTCACCCCTCCACTTT. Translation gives CASSAQGANSPLHF.